The entry below describes one T cell receptor beta chain. Original processing methods: Reference gene primer amplification gave nucleated cell count estimates. Using immunoSEQ multiplex PCR, the repertoire was profiled, and TCRdb retains in-frame clones only, with some absent. The V and J calls and the clone size are those of that table, but D and trimming were determined from the DNA. The data contain around 50,000 clones, about 88% of them singletons. The data were taken from a study of blood T cell repertoires in COVID-19. Study-level background: The United States, Italy and Spain supplied acute and convalescent COVID-19 samples. From T cells, B-cell-depleted T cells, or PBMCs came the material, which was cDNA or gDNA.

Sequenced input: peripheral blood. The TCR was taken from a man aged 45-65 years with active COVID-19.

CDR3 sequence: CASSQDPGLSYGYTF. CDR3 DNA: TGCGCCAGCAGCCAGGACCCGGGACTGTCCTATGGCTACACCTTC. The rearrangement links TRBV4-1 to TRBJ1-2, with D perhaps TRBD1 (5 bases). The CDR3 loop spans 15 amino acids. Germline CDR1 MGHRA, CDR2 YSYEKL. V was pared by 3 bases and J by 4 bases, with 15 bases between.